A selection of T cell receptor beta chains follows, all from one sample in a study of T-cell memory formation after mild COVID-19. TCRdb called the 5' RACE reads again in MiXCR, with one record for every CDR3 protein. The repertoire holds roughly 150,000 distinct CDR3 sequences, with 13% as singletons. The sample was PBMCs or a T cell subset sorted from them (not recorded which). These receptors were collected from a man aged 18 to 29 who had mild COVID-19 (a few samples of this study predate the infection). Cell type and time point are not known. Each CDR3 is given without its conserved first and last residue.

CDR3 length: 12; J gene: TRBJ2-3; V gene: TRBV19; CDR3 protein: ASTRTGGTDTQY
CDR3 length: 12; J gene: TRBJ1-1; V gene: TRBV10-3; CDR3 protein: AISSGTAYTEAF
CDR3 length: 9; J gene: TRBJ2-1; V gene: TRBV18; CDR3 protein: ASSLRSEQF
CDR3 length: 10; J gene: TRBJ1-2; V gene: TRBV4-3; CDR3 protein: ASSQDDRGYT
CDR3 length: 12; J gene: TRBJ2-5; V gene: TRBV5-1; CDR3 protein: ASSSRLALETQY
CDR3 length: 15; J gene: TRBJ2-7; V gene: TRBV10-1; CDR3 protein: ASSESSNSGSSYEQY
CDR3 length: 14; J gene: TRBJ1-1; V gene: TRBV5-1; CDR3 protein: ASGGSSFREGTEAF
CDR3 length: 16; J gene: TRBJ2-3; V gene: TRBV5-1; CDR3 protein: ASSLVAGGPKSTDTQY
CDR3 length: 12; J gene: TRBJ1-5; V gene: TRBV12-3/TRBV12-4; CDR3 protein: ASSLDRALKPQH
CDR3 length: 15; J gene: TRBJ2-5; V gene: TRBV4-3; CDR3 protein: ASSQGGDQLAGETQY
CDR3 length: 13; J gene: TRBJ1-5; V gene: TRBV4-2; CDR3 protein: ASSQDIPRNQPQH
CDR3 length: 13; J gene: TRBJ1-1; V gene: TRBV7-2; CDR3 protein: ASSFTGGMNTEAF
CDR3 length: 14; J gene: TRBJ2-3; V gene: TRBV12-3/TRBV12-4; CDR3 protein: ASSFELAGGLDTQY
CDR3 length: 13; J gene: TRBJ1-5; V gene: TRBV7-9; CDR3 protein: ASSSYGNQNQPQH
CDR3 length: 10; J gene: TRBJ1-6; V gene: TRBV27; CDR3 protein: ASRGGGSPLH
CDR3 length: 11; J gene: TRBJ2-1; V gene: TRBV7-2; CDR3 protein: ASSINGRNEQF
CDR3 length: 16; J gene: TRBJ2-6; V gene: TRBV4-3; CDR3 protein: ASSQHTLTGSGANVLT
CDR3 length: 12; J gene: TRBJ1-2; V gene: TRBV5-6; CDR3 protein: ASSWGRTNYGYT
CDR3 length: 10; J gene: TRBJ2-2; V gene: TRBV18; CDR3 protein: ASLLNTGELF
CDR3 length: 11; J gene: TRBJ1-1; V gene: TRBV20-1; CDR3 protein: SATTPLNTEAF
CDR3 length: 11; J gene: TRBJ1-3; V gene: TRBV28; CDR3 protein: ASSPNSGNTIY
CDR3 length: 14; J gene: TRBJ1-5; V gene: TRBV7-8; CDR3 protein: ASSPAIGTGSQPQH
CDR3 length: 13; J gene: TRBJ1-6; V gene: TRBV7-9; CDR3 protein: ASSLASGGNSPLH
CDR3 length: 13; J gene: TRBJ1-4; V gene: TRBV6-5; CDR3 protein: ASSYGTGLGEKLF
CDR3 length: 16; J gene: TRBJ2-5; V gene: TRBV11-2; CDR3 protein: ASSPGLAGGRVQETQY
CDR3 length: 14; J gene: TRBJ1-1; V gene: TRBV5-1; CDR3 protein: ASRNLWGQRNTEAF
CDR3 length: 12; J gene: TRBJ2-3; V gene: TRBV12-3/TRBV12-4; CDR3 protein: ASRGQGAGDTQY
CDR3 length: 10; J gene: TRBJ2-1; V gene: TRBV20-1; CDR3 protein: SARDVGLAPF
CDR3 length: 12; J gene: TRBJ2-7; V gene: TRBV9; CDR3 protein: ASSATDRRHEQY
CDR3 length: 14; J gene: TRBJ2-2; V gene: TRBV2; CDR3 protein: ASSDGTPGNTGELF
CDR3 length: 12; J gene: TRBJ1-1; V gene: TRBV5-1; CDR3 protein: ASSRQGLNTEAF
CDR3 length: 13; J gene: TRBJ2-3; V gene: TRBV3-1; CDR3 protein: ASSTGTSGTDTQY
CDR3 length: 12; J gene: TRBJ2-5; V gene: TRBV7-2; CDR3 protein: ASSFGAGRETQY
CDR3 length: 12; J gene: TRBJ2-1; V gene: TRBV4-3; CDR3 protein: ASSQGSGPNEQF
CDR3 length: 10; J gene: TRBJ2-7; V gene: TRBV29-1; CDR3 protein: SVDDRGDEQY
CDR3 length: 17; J gene: TRBJ2-1; V gene: TRBV5-1; CDR3 protein: ASSSAGTSGGASYNEQF
CDR3 length: 17; J gene: TRBJ2-1; V gene: TRBV11-2; CDR3 protein: ASSLRSRGFLSSYNEQF
CDR3 length: 13; J gene: TRBJ1-1; V gene: TRBV5-1; CDR3 protein: ASSVPGTGRTEAF
CDR3 length: 13; J gene: TRBJ2-3; V gene: TRBV5-1; CDR3 protein: ASSLSGGLGDTQY
CDR3 length: 12; J gene: TRBJ2-4; V gene: TRBV19; CDR3 protein: ASIPPGAKNIQY
CDR3 length: 13; J gene: TRBJ1-4; V gene: TRBV7-2; CDR3 protein: ASSPRTGRNEKLF
CDR3 length: 12; J gene: TRBJ1-5; V gene: TRBV12-3/TRBV12-4; CDR3 protein: ASSPEGSGQPQH
CDR3 length: 11; J gene: TRBJ2-3; V gene: TRBV5-1; CDR3 protein: ASKLAMPDTQY
CDR3 length: 15; J gene: TRBJ2-4; V gene: TRBV11-2; CDR3 protein: ASSSYRGAMSKNIQY
CDR3 length: 14; J gene: TRBJ1-6; V gene: TRBV10-3; CDR3 protein: AISESNTNSYAPLH
CDR3 length: 12; J gene: TRBJ1-1; V gene: TRBV7-3; CDR3 protein: ASSRDRANTEAF